The clone carrying this T cell receptor beta chain has more than one count but fewer than ten. As originally analysed: Reference gene primer amplification gave nucleated cell count estimates. TCRdb's copy holds only in-frame clones and misses some; the assay was immunoSEQ multiplex PCR. The V and J calls and the clone size are those of that table, but D and trimming were determined from the DNA. The sample records 130,000 to 150,000 clones, 84% being singletons. The CDR3 length is 14 residues. With 3 bases clipped from V and 5 bases from J, the junction kept 6 bases outside the gene matches. The V gene's germline CDR1 is LGHDT and CDR2 YNNKEL (reference sequence). This sample was included in a study of blood T cell repertoires in COVID-19. Study details: Researchers got acute and convalescent COVID-19 samples from the United States, Italy and Spain. The analysed material was cDNA or gDNA that came from T cells, B-cell-depleted T cells, or PBMCs.

This receptor was identified in a human donor in a cohort sampled during active COVID-19. The material sequenced was peripheral blood. This sequence joins TRBV3-1 (or the pseudogene TRBV3-2) and TRBJ1-2; 7 bases match TRBD1. The CDR3 bases are TGTGCCAGCAGCCACCCAGACAGGGTTTATGGCTACACCTTC. Translation gives CASSHPDRVYGYTF.